The 19 T cell receptor beta chains below were found in one sample sequenced in a study of blood T cells in healthy people across ages. Next came a second PCR, run for about 6 to 11 cycles, which used a sample-barcoded 5' primer along with a J-beta primer mix. In TCRdb, the 5' RACE reads were re-called with MiXCR into one record per CDR3 protein. Here the sample spans fewer than 2 million distinct CDR3 sequences, roughly two fifths being singletons. Material: blood. The receptors were gathered from a human donor in good health.

On this clonotype: One base away lies a much larger clone, so this may be a sequencing read error. V is TRBV6-5 and J is TRBJ2-7, with D possibly being TRBD1 or TRBD2 (6 bases each). Germline lookup yields CDR1 MNHEY and CDR2 SVGAGI. The length of the CDR3 is 14 residues. This CDR3 is CTSRPLRQGREQYF. The DNA for the CDR3 is TGTACCAGCAGGCCCCTTCGCCAGGGGAGGGAGCAGTACTTC.

The chain combines TRBV29-1 with TRBJ2-1; D is possibly TRBD2 (7 bases). The V gene lost 6 bases and the J gene lost 8 bases, with 14 bases spanning the gap. The CDR3 extends over 12 amino acids. CDR1 is SQVTM, CDR2 ANQGSEA, per germline. The CDR3 sequence: CSVGRGADEQFF. The CDR3 coding sequence is TGCAGCGTGGGACGGGGGGCAGATGAGCAGTTCTTC.

This chain links TRBV7-2 with TRBJ2-7; maybe TRBD1 (5 bases). Germline values: CDR1 SGHTA, CDR2 FQGNSA. Between the trimmed V and J ends, which lost 1 base and 6 bases, there was a span of 13 bases. The CDR3 sequence is 14 residues long. CDR3 nucleotides: TGTGCCAGCAGCTTAGGCAGGGTATCGGTCGAGCAGTACTTC. Its translation: CASSLGRVSVEQYF. Full variable domain (remainder filled in from reference TRBV7-2 and TRBJ2-7): GAGVSQSPSNKVTEKGKDVELRCDPISGHTALYWYRQSLGQGLEFLIYFQGNSAPDKSGLPSDRFSAERTGGSVSTLTIQRTQQEDSAVYLCASSLGRVSVEQYFGPGTRLTVT.

This chain connects TRBV4-3 to TRBJ1-6; TRBD1 matches 8 bases. Germline CDR1 reads LGHNA; CDR2 reads YSLEER. CDR3 length equals 14 residues. V lost 3 bases and J lost 9; bases outside the gene matches: 4. CDR3 residues: CASSQDRVGSPLHF. The CDR3 nucleotides are TGCGCCAGCAGCCAGGACAGGGTTGGTTCACCCCTCCACTTT.

The J gene is TRBJ2-3, the V gene TRBV4-3, with TRBD1 identical over 8 bases. Germline CDR1 is LGHNA and CDR2 is YSLEER. The V gene end was trimmed by 3 bases and the J gene end by 5 bases; junction bases not matched to a gene: 4. This CDR3 comprises 14 residues. For the CDR3, the DNA is TGCGCCAGCAGCCACGGACAGGGACGAGATACGCAGTATTTT. The encoded protein is CASSHGQGRDTQYF.

This clonotype was seen only a few times. One end of the junction varies from germline; a read error may be responsible. V and J are TRBV25-1 and TRBJ2-4; 11 bases agree with TRBD2. The germline V gene has CDR1 MGHDK and CDR2 SYGVNS. CDR3 size: 12 residues. In DNA, the CDR3 is TGTGCCGGCAGAGAAACTAGCGGGGGAGAGTACTTC. It translates to CAGRETSGGEYF.

The chain couples TRBV12-3 or TRBV12-4 to TRBJ1-5; D gene ambiguous. There are 14 residues in the CDR3. The V gene lost 6 bases and the J gene lost 4 bases, with 13 bases spanning the gap. The CDR3 sequence is CASSHGRGNQPQHF. For the CDR3, the DNA is TGTGCCAGCAGCCACGGACGGGGAAATCAGCCCCAGCATTTT.

The V call is TRBV7-2, the J call TRBJ2-4; D remains ambiguous. The CDR3 is made up of 13 amino acids. Germline-derived CDR1 and CDR2 are SGHTA and FQGNSA. The germline V and J ends were trimmed by 3 bases and 13 bases, with 16 bases remaining between them. This chain's CDR3 is CASSLTYLSTQYF. CDR3 nucleotides: TGTGCCAGCAGCTTGACATACCTATCGACGCAGTACTTC.

The chain carries TRBV2 and TRBJ1-2; 11 positions agree with TRBD1. Germline-derived CDR1 and CDR2 are SNHLY and FYNNEI. The V segment lost 5 bases and the J segment 7 bases; nucleotides outside the gene matches: 6. The CDR3 runs 14 residues. Here the CDR3 reads CASSHEGQGVGYTF. In DNA, the CDR3 is TGTGCCAGCAGTCATGAGGGACAGGGGGTTGGCTACACCTTC.

This chain links TRBV15 with TRBJ1-6; 9 bases are shared with TRBD1. V was clipped by 3 bases and J by 10 bases; unmatched bases: 10. CDR1 and CDR2 (germline): LNHNV, YYDKDF (reference sequence). CDR3 size: 16 residues. CDR3 loop: CATSRGDRATGSPLHF. DNA for the CDR3: TGTGCCACCAGCAGGGGGGACAGGGCCACGGGCTCACCCCTCCACTTT.

This clonotype was picked up a small number of times. The rearrangement joins TRBV12-3 or TRBV12-4 to TRBJ1-1; D remains unclear. V was trimmed by 5 bases and J by 3 bases, leaving 10 bases between them. CDR3 length: 13 amino acids. The chain's CDR3 is CASSPIRDTEAFF. The DNA of the CDR3 is TGTGCCAGCAGTCCGATCAGAGACACTGAAGCTTTCTTT.

The chain uses TRBV20-1 and TRBJ1-2; D gene unclear. Trimming stripped 6 bases from V and 1 base from J, with 6 bases between. The germline gives CDR1 DFQATT, CDR2 SNEGSKA (reference sequence). The CDR3 length is 11 residues. The CDR3 loop reads CSASINYGYTF. The CDR3 DNA reads TGCAGTGCCTCAATTAACTATGGCTACACCTTC.

The chain joins TRBV20-1 to TRBJ2-5; possible D gene TRBD2, 5 bases. Germline CDR1 and CDR2: DFQATT and SNEGSKA (reference sequence). This CDR3 is built from 16 residues. The V gene lost 3 bases and the J gene lost 1 base, with 18 bases spanning the gap. The CDR3 region is CSASSLVGVVQETQYF. As DNA, the CDR3 is TGCAGTGCTAGTTCACTAGTTGGCGTCGTCCAAGAGACCCAGTACTTC.

This chain uses TRBV12-5 with TRBJ1-1; D is undetermined. The CDR3 loop spans 13 amino acids. V lost 5 bases and J 0 bases, leaving 7 bases between the germline ends. Germline V gene lookup returns CDR1 LGHNT and CDR2 FRNRAP. The CDR3 region is CASGLHLNTEAFF. CDR3 DNA sequence: TGTGCTAGTGGTCTGCATCTGAACACTGAAGCTTTCTTT.

A word on this clonotype: A junction boundary mismatches the germline segment, possibly from a read error. The CDR3 protein is CTSSPSGQETQYF. DNA of the CDR3: TGTACCAGCTCACCAAGCGGACAAGAGACCCAGTACTTC. The chain is built from TRBV18 and TRBJ2-5, with a tentative D call TRBD2 (5 bases). Germline V lookup: CDR1 KGHSH, CDR2 LQKENI. The CDR3 sequence is 13 residues long.

With regard to this clonotype: It may be a read error: a sequence one base away is much more abundant. V is TRBV7-2 and J is TRBJ2-1; tentative D call: TRBD2 (5 bases). CDR1 and CDR2 (germline): SGHTA, FQGNSA. This CDR3 is built from 12 residues. V was cut by 2 bases and J by 13 bases, with 12 bases left in between. The CDR3 DNA reads as TGTGCCAGCAGCTTATATAGGGAGACCCAGTTCTTC. Protein: CASSLYRETQFF.

This chain joins TRBV20-1 and TRBJ2-4; 10 bases agree with TRBD1. There are 14 residues in the CDR3. Unmatched junction bases numbered 5, after V lost 8 bases and J lost 1 base. Germline CDR1 DFQATT, CDR2 SNEGSKA (reference sequence). The CDR3 DNA follows: TGCAGTCCTGGGACAGGGGAGGCCAAAAACATTCAGTACTTC. It is translated as CSPGTGEAKNIQYF.

This clonotype was seen more than once but under ten times. CDR3 sequence (DNA): TGTGCCAGCAGCTTAAGCCCCGGTCTCTCTGGAAACACCATATATTTT. Protein sequence: CASSLSPGLSGNTIYF. The gene calls are TRBV7-2 and TRBJ1-3; D not certain. The length of the CDR3 is 16 residues. CDR1 SGHTA and CDR2 FQGNSA come from the germline V gene. Trimming took 2 bases from V and 0 from J, leaving 11 bases between them.

The V and J genes are TRBV6-2 or TRBV6-3 and TRBJ1-1, with 11 bases that match TRBD1. The CDR3 is 17 residues long. Germline loops: CDR1 MNHEY, CDR2 SVGEGT. V shed 7 bases and J 2 bases; nucleotides not matched to a gene: 12. The CDR3 region is CASNPGQGVLFNTEAFF. The CDR3 nucleotides read TGTGCCAGCAACCCGGGACAGGGGGTACTATTTAACACTGAAGCTTTCTTT.